Shown below are 9 T cell receptor beta chains from a single sample sequenced in a study of metastatic and nonmetastatic thyroid tumors. Using MiXCR, TCRdb re-called clones from the PCR reads. This sample has fewer than 70,000 clones; just under 30% occur once, and the top ten carry around 15%. Thyroid surgery was preceded by no treatment in any patient. The material sequenced was blood. Every receptor here comes from a female donor with papillary thyroid cancer or a benign thyroid nodule (not recorded which). Some clones in this sample may be carry-over from other donors' samples.

This clone was counted between two and nine times. The CDR3 DNA is TGTGCCAGCAGCCCCACGCGAGTCGAGGCTTCTAACTATGGCTACACCTTC. Translation gives CASSPTRVEASNYGYTF. The rearrangement uses TRBV4-2 and TRBJ1-2; D is uncertain. CDR1 and CDR2 from the germline V gene are LGHNA and YNFKEQ. This CDR3 has 17 residues. Trimming took 4 bases from V and 0 from J, leaving 18 bases between them.

There are a few counts of this clone. The V call is TRBV6-5, the J call TRBJ2-7; D uncertain. V gave up 0 bases and J gave up 2 bases, with 14 bases separating them. Per the germline V gene, CDR1 is MNHEY and CDR2 is SVGAGI. The CDR3 length is 16 residues. CDR3 residues: CASSYSTPQNAYEQYF. The CDR3 nucleotides read TGTGCCAGCAGTTACTCGACCCCGCAGAACGCCTACGAGCAGTACTTC.

This chain links TRBV6-5 with TRBJ2-1, with D possibly being TRBD1 or TRBD2 (5 bases each). Germline CDR1 reads MNHEY; CDR2 reads SVGAGI. This CDR3 is built from 14 residues. Trimming pared 6 bases from V and 10 bases from J, leaving 19 bases between. CDR3: CASRLPGATREQFF. DNA for the CDR3: TGTGCCAGCAGATTACCCGGGGCCACCCGCGAGCAGTTCTTC.

This chain connects TRBV27 to TRBJ2-3, with TRBD1 as a possible D gene (6 bases). Deletions cut 4 bases from V and 10 bases from J, with 15 bases between. This CDR3 comprises 13 residues. Germline-derived CDR1 and CDR2 are MNHEY and SMNVEV (reference sequence). The CDR3 DNA reads TGTGCCAGCAGTTCCGAACAGGGAATCGCGCAGTATTTT. Translated, it gives CASSSEQGIAQYF.

This clone was picked up a small number of times. The chain couples TRBV27 to TRBJ1-5; D gene uncertain. The germline CDR1 and CDR2 sequences are MNHEY and SMNVEV (reference sequence). V lost 3 bases and J lost 0, with 3 bases in between. The CDR3 contains 13 residues. The CDR3 sequence is CASSFDSNQPQHF. CDR3 in DNA: TGTGCCAGCAGTTTCGATAGCAATCAGCCCCAGCATTTT.

This clone has a handful of counts. The chain links TRBV27 to TRBJ2-3; the match to TRBD2 covers 13 bases. Trimming took 6 bases from V and 5 from J; bases not matched to a gene: 5. Looked up from germline, CDR1 is MNHEY and CDR2 is SMNVEV (reference sequence). The CDR3 loop spans 15 amino acids. This CDR3 reads CASRGLAGNGDTQYF. The CDR3 nucleotides read TGTGCCAGCAGGGGACTAGCGGGAAATGGAGATACGCAGTATTTT.

This clone occurred many times. The V and J genes are TRBV5-1 and TRBJ1-1; D possibly corresponds to TRBD1 (6 bases). The CDR3 is made up of 15 amino acids. The germline V and J ends were trimmed by 5 bases and 2 bases, with 16 bases remaining between them. Germline V gene data show CDR1 as SGHRS and CDR2 as YFSETQ. In nucleotides, the CDR3 is TGCGCCAGCAGTCAGGAGGGGGGGCTCAACACTGAAGCTTTCTTT. Translating it yields CASSQEGGLNTEAFF. Looking up the rest from reference TRBV5-1 and TRBJ1-1 gives the full variable domain: KAGVTQTPRYLIKTRGQQVTLSCSPISGHRSVSWYQQTPGQGLQFLFEYFSETQRNKGNFPGRFSGRQFSNSRSEMNVSTLELGDSALYLCASSQEGGLNTEAFFGQGTRLTVV.

This rearrangement joins TRBV30 to TRBJ1-2; no reliable D call. CDR1 is GTSNPN, CDR2 SVGIG, per germline (reference sequence). V was clipped by 4 bases and J by 3 bases, with 9 bases between them. There are 12 residues in the CDR3. CDR3 in amino acids: CAWNVGYYGYTF. For the CDR3, the DNA is TGTGCCTGGAATGTGGGTTACTATGGCTACACCTTC.

The sample holds many counts of this clone. The chain recombines TRBV9 with TRBJ1-6; the match to TRBD1 covers 9 bases. The junction had 4 bases not matched to a gene; V was cut back by 3 bases and J by 3 bases. CDR3 length: 16 residues. The germline V gene has CDR1 SGDLS and CDR2 YYNGEE. This CDR3 is CASSAGTGLYNSPLHF. The DNA for the CDR3 is TGTGCCAGCAGCGCTGGGACAGGGCTCTATAATTCACCCCTCCACTTT.